This TCR beta chain was documented in a study of shared clonotypes between healthy human individuals (dated by TCRdb to about 2020). Regarding the study in general: The cohort included three men and a couple of women between 18 and 49 years of age. Each donor's leukapheresis produced roughly between roughly 0.85 and 9.5 billion PBMCs. For each donor, CD4 naive and CD4 memory were each given three plates, CD8 naive was given two plates, and CD8 memory was given one plate. To estimate repertoire size and how much clonotype sharing occurs between individuals, the study deeply sequenced the blood TCR repertoires of roughly 5 healthy adults. To increase sequencing depth and limit assay-specific biases, TCR repertoire library preparation and sequencing were carried out by different laboratories using diverse techniques. Summary of the overall study and its limitations: Around 5.4% of naive CD4, 3.5% of naive CD8, 2% to 2.5% of memory CD4, and around 0.4% of memory CD8 clonotypes were shared across a few donors. Compared with non-shared clonotypes, clonotypes shared by all four sorted-subset donors had higher generation probabilities. Larger estimated clonotype richness was generally found for naive subsets than for memory subsets. Only blood was sampled, and tissue TCR repertoires likely differ from those in blood. Because the study included a small number of donors, the genetic and exposure-history diversity represented was limited. Pairwise subsampling led to the expectation that sequencing depth would affect the degree of clonotype sharing among donors. Rarefaction of sorted-subset datasets indicated incomplete sequencing despite the large sequencing depth.

V ends up 8 bases short and J 8 bases short, with an unmatched junction base count of 11. CDR1 is given as MNHNS and CDR2 as SASEGT, both from the germline V gene. There are 14 amino acids in the CDR3, from cysteine to phenylalanine inclusive. Only the CDR3 region is kept as DNA, spanning 42 bases read in frame from base 1. This clone was recorded only once. It has no known antigen specificity. The input lacks base qualities; no much larger clone sits a single base away. Using the deep immunoSEQ assay, TCR CDR3 regions were amplified from genomic DNA by multiplex PCR. Extracted genomic DNA from each cell subset was spread evenly across all wells of several immunoSEQ 96-well plates, with each plate serving as a replicate. For sorted subsets, each replicate PCR was loaded with 200 to 250 ng genomic DNA, equivalent to about 30,000 T cell genomes. Purified libraries were measured with a Qubit 3.0 fluorometer, size-checked on a Bioanalyzer 2100, and measured again with the KAPA Library Quantification kit. Each immunoSEQ 96-well plate was sequenced on its own single-read 150-cycle Illumina NextSeq 550 flow cell. Regarding the original processing steps: Because the immunoSEQ output held only junctional sequences and lacked quality scores, the filtering could not match the filtering applied to full-length reads. Sequences were annotated with PyIR, a Python wrapper for IgBLAST v1.9, and V/J genes and CDR3 were assigned using IMGT germline references. Reads with weak V/J assignments (E-value above 1e-6), missing CDR3, stop codons, out-of-frame junctions, or ambiguous translated residues were removed. A V3J clonotype was defined by an identical inferred V gene, J gene, and CDR3 amino acid sequence. Percentage overlap between repertoires was calculated by dividing the number of shared unique clonotypes by the size of the smaller repertoire. Three approaches were used to assess repertoire richness: RTK rarefaction, the Chao1 estimator, and Recon v2.1 estimates of unobserved clonotypes. For all TCRbeta clonotypes obtained by the gDNA method from four donors, generation probabilities were computed with OLGA. TCRdb obtained this table from immuneACCESS and retained in-frame rearrangements with V and J assigned. These tables miss some clones; where compared with another copy, unresolved V genes account for less than half of the shortfall, and the remainder is unexplained. Clonal size and the V and J genes are those of that table, whereas D and trimming came from the DNA. In this sample the table shows around 1.1 million clones, about 80% of which occur a single time. The ten largest clones take up around 0.6% of the sample.

Healthy HIV-negative adults with no recently reported acute infections or vaccinations were included as donors. Every donor was a Caucasian adult residing in Nashville, Tennessee, USA. CD4+ T cells were enriched by magnetic negative selection, after which naive cells were positively selected on CD45RA and the negative fraction was taken as the memory subset. Blood was collected by leukapheresis, and PBMCs were isolated by Ficoll-Histopaque density gradient centrifugation and then cryopreserved in liquid nitrogen vapor phase. Analytical flow cytometry was used to check the purity and quantity of every magnetically sorted T cell population. Each sorted fraction had its genomic DNA isolated and then quantified by UV absorbance on a Nanodrop 2000c.

The receptor chain draws on TRBV6-1 and TRBJ1-4; 7 bases in between match TRBD1. The clonotype originates from a man younger than 35 in good health. Some clones in this sample may be carry-over from other donors' samples. The sequenced sample consisted of memory CD4+ T cells from PBMCs. This specimen's cell subset or site label, interpreted: CD45RA-negative fraction. CDR3 loop: CASLIPGTAEKLFF. The DNA is as follows: TGTGCCAGCCTAATTCCCGGGACAGCAGAAAAACTGTTTTTT.